These T cell receptor beta chains were read from a single sample in a study of T-cell memory formation after mild COVID-19. TCRdb processed the 5' RACE reads anew with MiXCR; each CDR3 protein has one entry. The table shows 140,000 or so distinct CDR3 sequences, with 14% occurring only once. The sequencing sample was made of PBMCs or a T cell subset sorted from them (not recorded which). The receptors stem from an adult woman who had mild COVID-19 (a few samples of this study predate the infection). Cell type and time point are not known. Both conserved end residues are part of each CDR3. The order of the fields is J gene, D gene, clone size, V gene, CDR3 DNA, CDR3 protein. D genes are given only for firm matches. Clone size is given for some rows only: seen once, a few or many times, or a class if the clone is expanded.

TRBJ1-5,.,few,TRBV4-1,TGCGCCAGCAGCCAAGATTCAGGTAGTAATCAGCCCCAGCATTTT,CASSQDSGSNQPQHF
TRBJ1-5,.,few,TRBV2,TGTGCCAGCAGTGATCTAGGGGCTTACAATCAGCCCCAGCATTTT,CASSDLGAYNQPQHF
TRBJ2-3,.,.,TRBV19,TGTGCCAGTAGCGTAGACGGATCTAGCACAGATACGCAGTATTTT,CASSVDGSSTDTQYF
TRBJ1-4,TRBD1,few,TRBV7-9,TGTGCCAGCAGCCCTAGTGGGACAGATGAAAAACTGTTTTTT,CASSPSGTDEKLFF
TRBJ2-1,.,.,TRBV2,TGTGCCAGCAGTGAAGGTTCTAGAAATGAGCAGTTCTTC,CASSEGSRNEQFF
TRBJ2-1,TRBD2,.,TRBV6-6,TGTGCCAGCAGTCTAGCGGAAAGCTCCTACAATGAGCAGTTCTTC,CASSLAESSYNEQFF
TRBJ2-7,.,.,TRBV20-1,TGCAGTGCTAGAGATCGGGCTGGGCCCTACGAGCAGTACTTC,CSARDRAGPYEQYF
TRBJ2-1,TRBD1,few,TRBV27,TGTGCCAGCAGTTGGGGACAGGACAATGAGCAGTTCTTC,CASSWGQDNEQFF
TRBJ2-3,TRBD2,few,TRBV6-6,TGTGCCAGCAGTCGGGGGGACGCTACGCAGTATTTT,CASSRGDATQYF
TRBJ1-2,TRBD1,few,TRBV7-8,TGTGCCAGCAGCTTAGAGGACAGGGGGAATTCTAACTATGGCTACACCTTC,CASSLEDRGNSNYGYTF
TRBJ2-7,.,few,TRBV20-1,TGCAGTGCTAGCACGGGAGATGGGGCAGGGAATACCTACGAGCAGTACTTC,CSASTGDGAGNTYEQYF
TRBJ1-1,.,.,TRBV7-9,TGTGCCAGCAGCTTAGAGGACATTGGTGACACTGAAGCTTTCTTT,CASSLEDIGDTEAFF
TRBJ1-2,TRBD1,many,TRBV5-1,TGCGCCAGCAGCCTGACAGGGGTTGGTGAGGCTGGCTACACCTTC,CASSLTGVGEAGYTF
TRBJ2-1,TRBD2,many,TRBV13,TGTGCCAGCAGCTCGCGGACTAGCGGGTACAATGAGCAGTTCTTC,CASSSRTSGYNEQFF
TRBJ2-3,.,few,TRBV12-3/TRBV12-4,TGTGCCAGCAGCCGCGTTGTAGATACGCAGTATTTT,CASSRVVDTQYF
TRBJ1-2,.,.,TRBV25-1,TGTGCCAGCAGGATCGAACAGCGGCGCTATGGCTACACCTTC,CASRIEQRRYGYTF
TRBJ2-7,.,few,TRBV5-1,TGCGCCAGCAGCTTGATTGCCCGAGCCTACGAGCAGTACTTC,CASSLIARAYEQYF
TRBJ2-2,TRBD1,many,TRBV27,TGTGCCAGCAGTTCTGGTTGGACAGGCCAGAACACCGGGGAGCTGTTTTTT,CASSSGWTGQNTGELFF
TRBJ2-4,.,.,TRBV4-3,TGCGCCAGCAGCCACAGCGAGGGCGGCATTCAGTACTTC,CASSHSEGGIQYF
TRBJ2-5,.,.,TRBV20-1,TGCAGTGCTAGAGCGGAACAGGTGCATGCGGAGACCCAGTACTTC,CSARAEQVHAETQYF
TRBJ2-3,.,few,TRBV19,TGTGCCAGTAGTATCGGCCCCCGAGATACGCAGTATTTT,CASSIGPRDTQYF
TRBJ2-2,.,.,TRBV7-9,TGTGCCAGCAGCTTAGCCCTAACTCCGGCCGGGGAGCTGTTTTTT,CASSLALTPAGELFF